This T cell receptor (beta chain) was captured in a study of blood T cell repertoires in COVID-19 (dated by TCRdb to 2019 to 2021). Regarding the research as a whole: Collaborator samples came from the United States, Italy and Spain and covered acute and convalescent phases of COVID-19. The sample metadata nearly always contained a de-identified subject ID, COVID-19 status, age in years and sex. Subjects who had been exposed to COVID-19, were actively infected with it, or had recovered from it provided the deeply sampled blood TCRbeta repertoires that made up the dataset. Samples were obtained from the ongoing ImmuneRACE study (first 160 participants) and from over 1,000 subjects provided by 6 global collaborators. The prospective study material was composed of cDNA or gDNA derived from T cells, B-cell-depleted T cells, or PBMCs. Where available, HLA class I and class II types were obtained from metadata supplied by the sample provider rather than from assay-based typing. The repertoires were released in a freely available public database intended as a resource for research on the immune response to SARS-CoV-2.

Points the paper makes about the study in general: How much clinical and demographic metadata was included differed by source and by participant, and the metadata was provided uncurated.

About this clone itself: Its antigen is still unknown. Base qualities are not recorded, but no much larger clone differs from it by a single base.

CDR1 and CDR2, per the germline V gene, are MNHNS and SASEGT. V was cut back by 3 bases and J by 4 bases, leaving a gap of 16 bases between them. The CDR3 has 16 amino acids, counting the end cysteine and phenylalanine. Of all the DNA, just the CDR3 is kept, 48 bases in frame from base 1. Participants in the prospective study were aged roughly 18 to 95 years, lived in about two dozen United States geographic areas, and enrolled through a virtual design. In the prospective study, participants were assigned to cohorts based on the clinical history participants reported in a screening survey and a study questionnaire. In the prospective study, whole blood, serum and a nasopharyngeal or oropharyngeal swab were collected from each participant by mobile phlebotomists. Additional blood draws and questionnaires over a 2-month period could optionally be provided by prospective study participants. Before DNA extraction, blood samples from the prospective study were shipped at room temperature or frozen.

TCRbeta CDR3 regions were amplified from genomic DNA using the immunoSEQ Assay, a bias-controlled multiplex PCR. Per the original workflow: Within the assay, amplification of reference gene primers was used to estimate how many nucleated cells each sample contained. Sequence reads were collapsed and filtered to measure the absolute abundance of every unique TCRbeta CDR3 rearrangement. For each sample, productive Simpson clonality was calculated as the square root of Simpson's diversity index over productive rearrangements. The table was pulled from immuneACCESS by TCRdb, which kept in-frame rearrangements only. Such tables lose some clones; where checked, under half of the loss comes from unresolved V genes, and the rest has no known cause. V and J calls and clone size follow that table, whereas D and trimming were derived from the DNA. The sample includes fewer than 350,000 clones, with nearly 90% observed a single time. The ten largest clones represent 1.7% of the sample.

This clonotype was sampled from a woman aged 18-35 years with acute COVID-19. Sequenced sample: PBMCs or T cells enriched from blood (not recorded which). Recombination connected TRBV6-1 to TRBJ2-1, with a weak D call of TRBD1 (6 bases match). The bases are TGTGCCAGCAGTGAGGTTGGGGGCATGTGGTACAATGAGCAGTTCTTC. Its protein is CASSEVGGMWYNEQFF.